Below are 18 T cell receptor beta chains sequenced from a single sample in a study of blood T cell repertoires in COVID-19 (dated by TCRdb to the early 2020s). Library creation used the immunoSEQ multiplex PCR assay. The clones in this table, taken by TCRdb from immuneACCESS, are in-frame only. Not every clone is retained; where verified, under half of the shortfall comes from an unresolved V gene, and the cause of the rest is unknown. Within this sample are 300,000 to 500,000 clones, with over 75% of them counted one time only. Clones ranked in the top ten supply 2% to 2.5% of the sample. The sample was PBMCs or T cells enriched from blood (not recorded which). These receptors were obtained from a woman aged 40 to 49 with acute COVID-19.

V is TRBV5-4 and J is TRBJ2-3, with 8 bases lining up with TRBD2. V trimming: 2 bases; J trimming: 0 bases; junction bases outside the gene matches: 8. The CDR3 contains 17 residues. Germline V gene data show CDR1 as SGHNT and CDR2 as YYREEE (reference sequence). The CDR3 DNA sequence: TGTGCCAGCAGCTTCCTGATAGCGGGGATCAGCACAGATACGCAGTATTTT. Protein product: CASSFLIAGISTDTQYF.

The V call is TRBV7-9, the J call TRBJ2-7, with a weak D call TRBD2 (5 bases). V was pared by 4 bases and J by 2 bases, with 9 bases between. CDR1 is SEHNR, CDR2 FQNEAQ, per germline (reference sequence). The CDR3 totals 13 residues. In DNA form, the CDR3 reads TGTGCCAGCAGCTGGGTCGGGGCCTACGAGCAGTACTTC. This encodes CASSWVGAYEQYF.

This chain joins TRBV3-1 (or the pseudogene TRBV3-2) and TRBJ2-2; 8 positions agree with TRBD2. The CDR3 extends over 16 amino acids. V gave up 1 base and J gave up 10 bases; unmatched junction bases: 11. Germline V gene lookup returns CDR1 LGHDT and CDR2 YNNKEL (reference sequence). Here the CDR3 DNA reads TGTGCCAGCAGCCAAGCGAGCGGGGGAGGGATTGCGGAGCTGTTTTTT. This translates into CASSQASGGGIAELFF.

DNA for the CDR3: TGTGCCAGCAGCGGCCCCGGGGGGGGCATCTATGGCTACACCTTC. Protein: CASSGPGGGIYGYTF. This chain uses TRBV5-6 with TRBJ1-2; a possible D gene is TRBD1 (6 bases). V lost 4 bases, J lost 4 bases, and 17 bases lay in between. The CDR3 loop spans 15 amino acids. Germline V gene data show CDR1 as SGHDT and CDR2 as YYEEEE. Variable domain in full (rest from reference TRBV5-6 and TRBJ1-2): DAGVTQSPTHLIKTRGQQVTLRCSPKSGHDTVSWYQQALGQGPQFIFQYYEEEERQRGNFPDRFSGHQFPNYSSELNVNALLLGDSALYLCASSGPGGGIYGYTFGSGTRLTVV.

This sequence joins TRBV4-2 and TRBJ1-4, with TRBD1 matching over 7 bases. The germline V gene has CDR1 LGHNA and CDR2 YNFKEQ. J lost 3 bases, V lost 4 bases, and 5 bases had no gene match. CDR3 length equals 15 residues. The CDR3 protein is CASSRNRGSNEKLFF. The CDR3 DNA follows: TGTGCCAGCAGCCGAAACAGGGGCTCTAATGAAAAACTGTTTTTT.

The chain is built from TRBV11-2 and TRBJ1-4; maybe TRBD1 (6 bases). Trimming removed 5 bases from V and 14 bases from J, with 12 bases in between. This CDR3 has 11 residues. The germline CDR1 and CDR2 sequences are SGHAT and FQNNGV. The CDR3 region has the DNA TGTGCCAGCAGCCTACAGGGCGATCTGTTTTTT. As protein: CASSLQGDLFF.

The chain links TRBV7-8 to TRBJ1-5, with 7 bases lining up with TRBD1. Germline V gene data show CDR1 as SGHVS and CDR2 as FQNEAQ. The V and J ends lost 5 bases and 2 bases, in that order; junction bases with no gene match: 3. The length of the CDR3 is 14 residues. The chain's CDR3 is CASSQGQGNQPQHF. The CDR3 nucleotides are TGTGCCAGCAGCCAAGGACAGGGCAATCAGCCCCAGCATTTT.

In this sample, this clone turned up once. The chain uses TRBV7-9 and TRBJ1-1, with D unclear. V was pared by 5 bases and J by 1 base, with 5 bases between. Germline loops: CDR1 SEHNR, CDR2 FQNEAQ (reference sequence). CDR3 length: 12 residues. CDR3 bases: TGTGCCAGCAGCCAATCGAACACTGAAGCTTTCTTT. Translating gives CASSQSNTEAFF.

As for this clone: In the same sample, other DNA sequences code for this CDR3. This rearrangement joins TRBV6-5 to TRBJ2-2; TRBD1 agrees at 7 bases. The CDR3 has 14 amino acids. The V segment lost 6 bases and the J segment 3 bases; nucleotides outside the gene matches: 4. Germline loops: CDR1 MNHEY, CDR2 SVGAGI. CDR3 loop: CASSRTGDTGELFF. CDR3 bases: TGTGCCAGCAGCCGTACAGGGGACACCGGGGAGCTGTTTTTT.

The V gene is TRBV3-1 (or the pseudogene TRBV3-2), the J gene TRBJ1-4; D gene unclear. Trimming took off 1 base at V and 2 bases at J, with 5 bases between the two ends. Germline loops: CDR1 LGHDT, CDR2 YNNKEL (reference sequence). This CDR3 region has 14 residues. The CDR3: CASSQGQTNEKLFF. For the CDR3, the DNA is TGTGCCAGCAGCCAAGGGCAGACTAATGAAAAACTGTTTTTT.

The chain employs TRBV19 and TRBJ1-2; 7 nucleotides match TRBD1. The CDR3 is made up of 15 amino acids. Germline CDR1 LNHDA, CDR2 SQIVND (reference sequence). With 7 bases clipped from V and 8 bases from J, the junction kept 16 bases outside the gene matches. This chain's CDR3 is CASTEQGLGVWGYTF. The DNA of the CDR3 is TGTGCCAGTACCGAACAGGGGTTAGGAGTCTGGGGCTACACCTTC. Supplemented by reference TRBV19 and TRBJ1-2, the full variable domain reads DGGITQSPKYLFRKEGQNVTLSCEQNLNHDAMYWYRQDPGQGLRLIYYSQIVNDFQKGDIAEGYSVSREKKESFPLTVTSAQKNPTAFYLCASTEQGLGVWGYTFGSGTRLTVV.

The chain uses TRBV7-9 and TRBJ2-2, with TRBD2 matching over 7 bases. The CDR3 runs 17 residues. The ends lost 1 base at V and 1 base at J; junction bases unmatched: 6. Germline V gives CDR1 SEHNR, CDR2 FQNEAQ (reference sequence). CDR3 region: CASSLVASGGNTGELFF. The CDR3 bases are TGTGCCAGCAGCTTAGTGGCTAGCGGTGGGAACACCGGGGAGCTGTTTTTT.

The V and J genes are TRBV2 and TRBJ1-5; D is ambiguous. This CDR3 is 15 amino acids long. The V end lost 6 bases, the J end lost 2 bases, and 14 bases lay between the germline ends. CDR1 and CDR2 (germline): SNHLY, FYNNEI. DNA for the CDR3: TGTGCCAGCAGCCCAGACACCGGCGGCAATCAGCCCCAGCATTTT. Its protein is CASSPDTGGNQPQHF.

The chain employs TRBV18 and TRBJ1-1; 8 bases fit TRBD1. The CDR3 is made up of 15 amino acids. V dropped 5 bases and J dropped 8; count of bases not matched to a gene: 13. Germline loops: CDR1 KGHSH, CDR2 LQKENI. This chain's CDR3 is CASSYLGTGTIEAFF. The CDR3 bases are TGTGCCAGCTCATACTTAGGGACAGGAACAATCGAAGCTTTCTTT.

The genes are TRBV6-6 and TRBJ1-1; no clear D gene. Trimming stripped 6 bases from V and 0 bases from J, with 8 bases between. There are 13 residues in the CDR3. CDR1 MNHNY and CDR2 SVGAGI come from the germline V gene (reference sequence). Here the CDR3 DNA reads TGTGCCAGCAGCGACAACATGAACACTGAAGCTTTCTTT. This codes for CASSDNMNTEAFF.

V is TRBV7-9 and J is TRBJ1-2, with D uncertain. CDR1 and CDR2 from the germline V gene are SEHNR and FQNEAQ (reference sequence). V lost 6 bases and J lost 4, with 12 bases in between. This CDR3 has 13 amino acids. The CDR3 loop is CASSPTRGYGYTF. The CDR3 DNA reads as TGTGCCAGCAGTCCCACACGGGGCTATGGCTACACCTTC.

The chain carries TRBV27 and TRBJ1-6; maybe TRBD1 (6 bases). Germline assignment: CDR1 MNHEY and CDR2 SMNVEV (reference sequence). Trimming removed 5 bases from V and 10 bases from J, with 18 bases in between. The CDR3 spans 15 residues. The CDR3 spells CASSIRNREDSPLHF. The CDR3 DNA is TGTGCCAGCAGTATTAGAAACAGGGAAGACTCACCCCTCCACTTT.

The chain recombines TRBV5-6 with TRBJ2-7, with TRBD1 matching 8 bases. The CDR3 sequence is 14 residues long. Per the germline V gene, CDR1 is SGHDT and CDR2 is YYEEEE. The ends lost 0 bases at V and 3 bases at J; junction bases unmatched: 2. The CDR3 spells CASSLGQGIYEQYF. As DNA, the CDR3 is TGTGCCAGCAGCTTGGGACAGGGGATCTACGAGCAGTACTTC.